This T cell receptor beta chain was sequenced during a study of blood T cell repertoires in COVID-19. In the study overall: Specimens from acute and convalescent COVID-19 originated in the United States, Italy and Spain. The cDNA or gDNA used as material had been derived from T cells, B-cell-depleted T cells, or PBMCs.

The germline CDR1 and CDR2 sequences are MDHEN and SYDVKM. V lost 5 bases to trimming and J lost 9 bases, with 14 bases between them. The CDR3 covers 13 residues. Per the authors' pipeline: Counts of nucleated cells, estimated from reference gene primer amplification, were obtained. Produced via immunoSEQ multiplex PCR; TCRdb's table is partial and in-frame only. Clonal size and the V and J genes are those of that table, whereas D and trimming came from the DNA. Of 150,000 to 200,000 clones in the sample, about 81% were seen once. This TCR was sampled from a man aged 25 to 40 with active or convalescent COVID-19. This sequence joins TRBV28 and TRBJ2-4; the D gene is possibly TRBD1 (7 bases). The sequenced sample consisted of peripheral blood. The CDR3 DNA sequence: TGTGCCAGCAGTACCAGGGGGGTAGGCATTCAGTACTTC. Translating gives CASSTRGVGIQYF.